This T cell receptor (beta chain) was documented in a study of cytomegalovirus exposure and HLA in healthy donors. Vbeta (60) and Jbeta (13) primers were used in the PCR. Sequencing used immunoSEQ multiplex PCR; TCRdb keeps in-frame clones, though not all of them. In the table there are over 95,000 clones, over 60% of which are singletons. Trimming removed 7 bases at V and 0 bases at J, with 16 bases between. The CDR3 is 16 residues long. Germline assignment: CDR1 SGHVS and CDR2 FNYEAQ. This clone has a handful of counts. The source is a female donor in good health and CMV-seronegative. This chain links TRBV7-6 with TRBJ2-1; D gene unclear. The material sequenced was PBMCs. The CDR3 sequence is CASTTKSPSSYNEQFF. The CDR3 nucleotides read TGTGCCAGCACTACTAAGTCCCCAAGCTCCTACAATGAGCAGTTCTTC.